This T cell receptor beta chain appears in the sequencing data of a study of blood T cell repertoires in COVID-19. Across the study: The United States, Italy and Spain were the sources of the acute and convalescent COVID-19 samples.

Everyone who took part was about 18 to 90 years old, and they came from 24 US areas. Symptom resolution, clearance, or two negative PCRs marked donors in Cohort 3 as recovered. Sequencing was performed with immunoSEQ multiplex PCR; in TCRdb, only in-frame clones are kept and a portion is missing. The table records roughly 300,000 clones, under 90% of them present only once. This clone occurred once. The material sequenced was PBMCs or T cells enriched from blood (not recorded which). The receptor comes from a man aged 25 to 40 who had recovered from COVID-19.

The CDR3 is CASGQEGENYSGNTIYF. The DNA for the CDR3 is TGTGCCAGCGGACAGGAGGGCGAAAACTACTCTGGAAACACCATATATTTT. The genes are TRBV7-6 and TRBJ1-3, with TRBD1 matching 7 bases. V shed 8 bases and J 0 bases; nucleotides not matched to a gene: 13. The CDR3 spans 17 residues. Germline V gives CDR1 SGHVS, CDR2 FNYEAQ.